These 15 T cell receptor beta chains came from one sample sequenced in a study of blood T cell repertoires in COVID-19. Sequenced by immunoSEQ multiplex PCR; TCRdb stores in-frame clones only, minus some. This table has 50,000 to 60,000 clones, 90% appearing once. Sequenced sample: peripheral blood. The receptors originated from a man aged 35 to 55 with acute or convalescent COVID-19.

The V and J genes are TRBV5-4 and TRBJ2-7, with 9 bases that match TRBD1. V lost 6 bases and J lost 0; bases outside the gene matches: 7. Germline V gene data show CDR1 as SGHNT and CDR2 as YYREEE (reference sequence). This CDR3 has 15 residues. CDR3 residues: CASTRTGDSSYEQYF. The CDR3, as DNA: TGTGCCAGCACCAGGACAGGGGACAGCTCCTACGAGCAGTACTTC.

The CDR3 DNA reads as TGTGCCAGCAGTGAAGCGGGACAGCAGAATCAGCCCCAGCATTTT. Encoded protein: CASSEAGQQNQPQHF. This sequence joins TRBV6-1 and TRBJ1-5; 7 positions match TRBD1. The germline V gene encodes CDR1 MNHNS and CDR2 SASEGT. V lost 0 bases and J lost 4; bases outside the gene matches: 3. The CDR3 is 15 residues long.

The chain uses TRBV27 and TRBJ2-7; D possibly corresponds to TRBD2 (6 bases). Trimming removed 3 bases at V and 6 bases at J, with 9 bases between. The CDR3 loop spans 12 amino acids. Germline CDR1 is MNHEY and CDR2 is SMNVEV (reference sequence). The DNA for the CDR3 is TGTGCCAGCAGTTTGAGGGGAGGCGAGCAGTACTTC. It yields the protein CASSLRGGEQYF.

This chain joins TRBV28 and TRBJ1-3; 7 bases match TRBD1. Germline trimming cut 11 bases from V and 0 bases from J; bases unmatched to any gene: 7. The CDR3 loop spans 14 amino acids. Germline loops: CDR1 MDHEN, CDR2 SYDVKM. The CDR3 sequence: CAGQDQVSGNTIYF. The CDR3 DNA reads TGTGCCGGACAGGACCAGGTCTCTGGAAACACCATATATTTT.

The V gene is TRBV5-1, the J gene TRBJ2-7, with 10 bases lining up with TRBD1. The CDR3 length is 15 residues. V gave up 5 bases and J gave up 5 bases; unmatched junction bases: 10. Per the germline V gene, CDR1 is SGHRS and CDR2 is YFSETQ. The CDR3 loop reads CASRDLAGTGDEQYF. The DNA for the CDR3 is TGCGCCAGCAGGGATCTAGCCGGGACAGGGGACGAGCAGTACTTC.

This clone appeared a single time. This chain connects TRBV7-2 to TRBJ2-7, with 11 nucleotides matching TRBD2. The V and J ends lost 5 bases and 0 bases, in that order; junction bases with no gene match: 12. CDR3 length equals 18 residues. In germline, CDR1 is SGHTA, CDR2 FQGNSA. DNA of the CDR3: TGTGCCAGCAGCCAAACCCCGGGACTAGCGGCAAGCTCCTACGAGCAGTACTTC. Protein: CASSQTPGLAASSYEQYF.

The rearrangement uses TRBV19 and TRBJ2-2; unclear D gene. Trimming pared 0 bases from V and 6 bases from J, leaving 11 bases between. CDR1 and CDR2 (germline): LNHDA, SQIVND (reference sequence). This CDR3 has 15 residues. DNA for the CDR3: TGTGCCAGTAGTATAGATTTACAGAGAGCCGGGGAGCTGTTTTTT. Protein sequence: CASSIDLQRAGELFF.

The V call is TRBV21-1, the J call TRBJ1-1. TRBV21-1 is shown as a pseudogene. The CDR3 extends over 12 amino acids. Written as DNA, the CDR3 is TGTGCCAGCAGCAACGCGGGGGCTGAAGCTTTCTTT. It specifies CASSNAGAEAFF.

As concerns this clone: The junction departs from the called germline gene at one end, perhaps through a read error. The chain recombines TRBV7-7 with TRBJ2-5, with TRBD2 matching 8 bases. The CDR3 has 16 residues. The germline V gene has CDR1 SSHAT and CDR2 FNYEAQ (reference sequence). This CDR3 reads CASSPGASAGGETQYF. CDR3 in DNA: TGTGCTAGCAGCCCAGGGGCTAGCGCGGGAGGAGAGACCCAGTACTTC.

The V call is TRBV24-1, the J call TRBJ2-2; 12 bases align to TRBD2. The CDR3 is 18 residues long. Germline V lookup: CDR1 KGHDR, CDR2 SFDVKD. Trimming took 6 bases from V and 3 from J; bases not matched to a gene: 10. The CDR3 region is CATSPSSGRAQHTGELFF. The CDR3 DNA sequence: TGTGCCACCAGTCCCTCTAGCGGGAGGGCCCAGCACACCGGGGAGCTGTTTTTT.

This clone has just a few counts. The CDR3 DNA is TGCGCCAGCAGCTTGGCCGACAGGGGGCGAGCTGAAGCTTTCTTT. Translation: CASSLADRGRAEAFF. This chain links TRBV5-1 with TRBJ1-1; TRBD1 matches at 10 bases. The CDR3 has 15 residues. Looked up from germline, CDR1 is SGHRS and CDR2 is YFSETQ. Germline trimming cut 0 bases from V and 6 bases from J; bases unmatched to any gene: 5.

V and J are TRBV6-5 and TRBJ2-3; D call uncertain. CDR1 and CDR2 from the germline V gene are MNHEY and SVGAGI. CDR3 length: 14 amino acids. With 7 bases removed from V and 0 bases from J, the gap between germline ends came to 11 bases. The CDR3 DNA follows: TGTGCCAGCAACTTGGAGAAGAGCACAGATACGCAGTATTTT. Translating gives CASNLEKSTDTQYF.

In its sample, this clone was seen a few times. J is TRBJ1-6 and V is TRBV10-2; 9 nucleotides agree with TRBD1. CDR1 is WSHSY and CDR2 is SAAADI in the germline V gene. The CDR3 sequence is 12 residues long. V was clipped by 6 bases and J by 11 bases; unmatched bases: 2. The CDR3 nucleotides read TGCGCCAGCAGCGACAGGGGGACACCCCTCCACTTT. Amino acid sequence: CASSDRGTPLHF.

The chain employs TRBV12-5 and TRBJ2-1, with 9 bases lining up with TRBD2. Germline CDR1 and CDR2: LGHNT and FRNRAP. The CDR3 covers 16 residues. V was pared by 4 bases and J by 2 bases, with 6 bases of the junction left unmatched. This chain's CDR3 is CASGWGQRGAYNEQFF. CDR3 sequence (DNA): TGTGCTAGTGGTTGGGGGCAGCGGGGGGCCTACAATGAGCAGTTCTTC.

This chain uses TRBV3-1 (or the pseudogene TRBV3-2) with TRBJ2-5, with TRBD2 as a possible D gene (6 bases). The CDR3 has 14 residues. V was trimmed by 4 bases and J by 5 bases, leaving 14 bases between them. The germline CDR1 and CDR2 sequences are LGHDT and YNNKEL (reference sequence). The CDR3: CASSLLTRRETQYF. The CDR3 DNA follows: TGTGCCAGCAGCCTTCTGACTAGACGGGAGACCCAGTACTTC.